These T cell receptor beta chains were read from a single sample in a study of CD8 T cells in ankylosing spondylitis. TCRdb ran MiXCR on the 5' RACE reads and lists one entry per CDR3 protein. Of about 540,000 distinct CDR3 sequences in the sample, over 9.5% are singletons; the top ten hold under 7.5%. Sequencing input: blood, either unsorted or a sorted T cell fraction (not recorded which). These receptors originate from a male donor with ankylosing spondylitis. The CDR3 runs from the conserved cysteine through the conserved F or W. A D gene is named only where the DNA matches it firmly. Not all rows give a size; the values are once, few, many and, for expanded clones, a class.

>17|NA|TRBD1|TRBV18|TRBJ2-1
CASSPVVDRGLKRERFF
TGTGCCAGCTCACCGGTTGTGGACAGGGGGCTAAAGCGGGAACGATTCTTC
>15|NA|TRBD2|TRBV4-2|TRBJ2-4
CASSQDQREFDIQYF
TGTGCCAGCAGCCAAGACCAGCGGGAGTTTGACATTCAGTACTTC
>15|few|NA|TRBV4-1|TRBJ2-5
CASSQAPLGEETQYF
TGCGCCAGCAGCCAAGCCCCGCTCGGGGAGGAGACCCAGTACTTC
>10|NA|NA|TRBV29-1|TRBJ1-2
CSVHFYGYTF
TGCAGCGTCCATTTCTATGGCTACACCTTC
>15|many|TRBD2|TRBV20-1|TRBJ2-3
CSARGLADGVDTQYF
TGCAGTGCTAGGGGACTAGCGGATGGGGTGGATACGCAGTATTTT
>17|few|TRBD1|TRBV28|TRBJ1-4
CASSPGTGGRGNEKLFF
TGTGCCAGCAGTCCCGGGACAGGGGGCCGGGGTAACGAAAAACTGTTTTTT
>15|few|TRBD1|TRBV7-2|TRBJ1-1
CASSSETGLDTEAFF
TGTGCCAGCAGCTCCGAGACAGGGTTGGACACTGAAGCTTTCTTT
>12|few|NA|TRBV20-1|TRBJ2-1
CSAPATAGLQFF
TGCAGTGCTCCCGCGACCGCGGGACTGCAGTTCTTC
>14|NA|TRBD1|TRBV12-3/TRBV12-4|TRBJ1-2
CASRTGGGGYGYTF
TGTGCCAGCAGAACAGGGGGCGGGGGCTATGGCTACACCTTC
>15|few|NA|TRBV10-3|TRBJ1-1
CAISESRRGNTEAFF
TGTGCCATCAGTGAGTCGCGCAGGGGGAACACTGAAGCTTTCTTT
>14|few|TRBD1|TRBV12-3/TRBV12-4|TRBJ1-4
CASSPGDRLEKLFF
TGTGCCAGCAGTCCGGGGGACAGACTCGAAAAACTGTTTTTT
>15|NA|TRBD2|TRBV2|TRBJ2-4
CASRATGGEGNIQYF
TGTGCCAGCAGGGCTACGGGGGGAGAAGGAAACATTCAGTACTTC
>15|NA|NA|TRBV5-1|TRBJ2-7
CASSWTGDSAYEQYF
TGCGCCAGCAGCTGGACTGGGGATTCGGCCTACGAGCAGTACTTC
>13|NA|TRBD2|TRBV11-3|TRBJ2-3
CASSPSGTLTQYF
TGTGCCAGCAGTCCTAGCGGGACCCTTACGCAGTATTTT
>17|few|NA|TRBV9|TRBJ2-5
CASSVGAGGGSQETQYF
TGTGCCAGCAGCGTAGGGGCTGGAGGTGGGAGCCAAGAGACCCAGTACTTC
>17|NA|NA|TRBV7-9|TRBJ1-5
CASSLGGLGASNQPQHF
TGTGCCAGCAGCTTAGGAGGGCTGGGGGCCAGCAATCAGCCCCAGCATTTT
>13|few|NA|TRBV20-1|TRBJ1-4
CSASERANEKLFF
TGCAGTGCTAGCGAAAGGGCTAATGAAAAACTGTTTTTT
>16|NA|TRBD1|TRBV6-1|TRBJ2-5
CASSRLTGQGRETQYF
TGTGCCAGCAGCCGACTCACGGGACAGGGAAGAGAGACCCAGTACTTC
>13|NA|NA|TRBV29-1|TRBJ2-7
CSVEGLLVGEQYF
TGCAGCGTTGAAGGGCTCTTGGTGGGAGAGCAGTACTTC
>11|many|TRBD1|TRBV25-1|TRBJ1-2
CASTGGYGYTF
TGTGCCAGTACAGGGGGCTATGGCTACACCTTC
>14|NA|TRBD1|TRBV29-1|TRBJ1-2
CSVGAGGGGYGYTF
TGCAGCGTGGGGGCAGGGGGTGGTGGCTATGGCTACACCTTC
>13|few|NA|TRBV29-1|TRBJ1-1
CSALGNYSPEAFF
TGCAGCGCCTTGGGGAATTACAGCCCTGAAGCTTTCTTT
>13|few|NA|TRBV30|TRBJ1-2
CAWSPTGNYGYTF
TGTGCCTGGAGCCCAACAGGAAACTATGGCTACACCTTC
>15|few|NA|TRBV20-1|TRBJ1-5
CSASPGPTSNQPQHF
TGCAGTGCGTCACCGGGACCGACGAGCAATCAGCCCCAGCATTTT
>14|few|NA|TRBV7-2|TRBJ2-5
CASSLNWQQETQYF
TGTGCCAGCAGCTTGAACTGGCAACAAGAGACCCAGTACTTC
>14|NA|NA|TRBV5-1|TRBJ2-2
CASQREPGTGELFF
TGCGCCAGCCAACGGGAACCGGGCACCGGGGAGCTGTTTTTT
>17|NA|TRBD2|TRBV10-3|TRBJ2-1
CAISEGGLAYTYNEQFF
TGTGCCATCAGTGAGGGGGGACTAGCGTATACCTACAATGAGCAGTTCTTC
>14|many|NA|TRBV28|TRBJ2-5
CASSLPRNQETQYF
TGTGCCAGCAGTTTACCCAGGAACCAAGAGACCCAGTACTTC
>15|NA|NA|TRBV7-2|TRBJ1-5
CASRQVGEVGQPQHF
TGTGCCAGCAGGCAAGTGGGGGAGGTCGGTCAGCCCCAGCATTTT
>13|NA|TRBD2|TRBV29-1|TRBJ2-7
CSVEDTSDYEQYF
TGCAGCGTTGAAGATACTAGCGACTACGAGCAGTACTTC
>15|few|NA|TRBV29-1|TRBJ2-1
CSSPGGQGLYNEQFF
TGCAGCTCACCCGGCGGGCAGGGTCTCTACAATGAGCAGTTCTTC
>17|NA|NA|TRBV15|TRBJ2-2
CATSREPHSGIGGELFF
TGTGCCACCAGCAGAGAACCCCATTCGGGGATTGGCGGGGAGCTGTTTTTT
>18|NA|NA|TRBV24-1|TRBJ2-2
CATSDTWISGRNTGELFF
TGTGCCACCAGTGATACTTGGATCAGCGGGCGCAACACCGGGGAGCTGTTTTTT
>17|many|TRBD1|TRBV20-1|TRBJ2-1
CSARGDIGTGLNNEQFF
TGCAGTGCTAGAGGGGACATAGGGACAGGGCTTAACAATGAGCAGTTCTTC